This entry is about one TCR beta chain. The entry originates in a study of blood T cell repertoires in COVID-19. Across the whole study: Researchers got acute and convalescent COVID-19 samples from the United States, Italy and Spain. PBMCs, B-cell-depleted T cells, or T cells provided the cDNA or gDNA that made up the material.

Germline assignment: CDR1 MNHEY and CDR2 SVGAGI. V was pared by 0 bases and J by 7 bases, with 12 bases between. CDR3 length: 14 residues. Original processing methods: Using reference gene primer amplification, nucleated cell counts were estimated. Assay used: immunoSEQ multiplex PCR; TCRdb lists only in-frame clones, some missing. The DNA was the basis for D and trimming; V, J and clone size are from that table. The table records around 80,000 clones, about 80% of them present only once. This receptor was taken from a human donor in a cohort sampled during active COVID-19. The chain has TRBV6-5 and TRBJ1-2; no reliable D call. Sequenced: peripheral blood. The CDR3 reads CASSYSWPRVGYTF. The CDR3 DNA follows: TGTGCCAGCAGTTACTCGTGGCCACGGGTTGGCTACACCTTC.